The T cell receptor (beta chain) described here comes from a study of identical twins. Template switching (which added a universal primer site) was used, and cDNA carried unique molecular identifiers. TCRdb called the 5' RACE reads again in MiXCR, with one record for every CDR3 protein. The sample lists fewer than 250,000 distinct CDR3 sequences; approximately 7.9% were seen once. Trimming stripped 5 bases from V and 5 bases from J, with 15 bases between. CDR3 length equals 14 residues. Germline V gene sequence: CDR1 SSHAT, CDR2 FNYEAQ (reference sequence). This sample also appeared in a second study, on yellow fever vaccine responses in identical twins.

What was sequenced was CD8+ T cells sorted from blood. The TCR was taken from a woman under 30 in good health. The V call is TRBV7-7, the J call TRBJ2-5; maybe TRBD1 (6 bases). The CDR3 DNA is TGTGCCAGCAGCCTCGAGGGGGATTTGGAGACCCAGTACTTC. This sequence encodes CASSLEGDLETQYF. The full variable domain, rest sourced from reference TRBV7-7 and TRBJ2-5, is GAGVSQSPRYKVTKRGQDVTLRCDPISSHATLYWYQQALGQGPEFLTYFNYEAQPDKSGLPSDRFSAERPEGSISTLTIQRTEQRDSAMYRCASSLEGDLETQYFGPGTRLLVL.